One sample yielded the 5 T cell receptor beta chains listed below, sequenced in a study of cytomegalovirus exposure and HLA in healthy donors. Primers for the PCR totalled 60 Vbeta and 13 Jbeta. The method was immunoSEQ multiplex PCR; TCRdb's version includes in-frame clones alone and lacks a portion of them. The sample records approximately 170,000 clones, around 70% being singletons. Sequencing was carried out using PBMCs. These receptor sequences come from a man younger than 35 in good health and CMV-seropositive.

This clone was observed a handful of times. The rearrangement links TRBV5-1 to TRBJ1-2; possible D gene TRBD1, 5 bases. The length of the CDR3 is 14 residues. Deletions cut 0 bases from V and 5 bases from J, with 11 bases between. Germline V CDR1 and CDR2: SGHRS, YFSETQ. CDR3 region: CASSLVAGEYGYTF. The CDR3 DNA reads as TGCGCCAGCAGCTTGGTGGCGGGGGAGTATGGCTACACCTTC.

The genes are TRBV6-1 and TRBJ2-5; 10 positions match TRBD2. The length of the CDR3 is 22 residues. V dropped 2 bases and J dropped 4; count of bases not matched to a gene: 25. The V gene's germline CDR1 is MNHNS and CDR2 SASEGT. CDR3 region: CASSEWKASRGSLAGDRETQYF. The CDR3, as DNA: TGTGCCAGCAGTGAATGGAAGGCCTCCAGGGGTTCCCTAGCGGGAGACAGAGAGACCCAGTACTTC.

This clone has more than one count but fewer than ten. V is TRBV4-2 and J is TRBJ2-2, with D tentatively TRBD1 (6 bases). This CDR3 spans 16 amino acids. CDR1 and CDR2 (germline): LGHNA, YNFKEQ. Trimming shortened V by 4 bases and J by 4 bases, and 16 bases separated the two germline ends. The CDR3 is CASSPNSRGPTGELFF. The CDR3 nucleotides read TGTGCCAGCAGCCCCAATTCCAGGGGCCCCACCGGGGAGCTGTTTTTT.

This chain joins TRBV7-9 and TRBJ2-3; D is undetermined. V lost 5 bases, J lost 0 bases, and 3 bases lay in between. Germline loops: CDR1 SEHNR, CDR2 FQNEAQ (reference sequence). The CDR3 spans 12 residues. The CDR3 DNA follows: TGTGCCAGCAGCCGGAGCACAGATACGCAGTATTTT. Its translation is CASSRSTDTQYF.

The CDR3 spells CSVGGQGGTNEKLFF. For the CDR3, the DNA is TGCAGCGTGGGGGGACAGGGGGGGACTAATGAAAAACTGTTTTTT. This rearrangement joins TRBV29-1 to TRBJ1-4; 11 bases line up with TRBD1. V lost 6 bases to trimming and J lost 2 bases; unmatched junction nucleotides: 5. CDR3 length equals 15 residues. The germline V gene encodes CDR1 SQVTM and CDR2 ANQGSEA.